Below are 16 T cell receptor beta chains sequenced from a single sample in a study of shared clonotypes between healthy human individuals (TCRdb year 2020). The library relied on the immunoSEQ multiplex PCR assay. Drawn from immuneACCESS, this table holds only the in-frame rearrangements with V and J called that TCRdb kept. Clones are partly lost; checked studies trace under half to an unresolved V gene and leave the rest unexplained. The table for this sample lists about 2.4 million clones; more than 85% of them were counted only once. 0.36% of the sample is in the top ten clones. Sample: naive CD4+ T cells from PBMCs. The cell subset or site tag for this specimen amounts to: CD45RA+ positively selected. These receptor sequences come from a young man in good health. Some clones in this sample may be carry-over from other donors' samples.

The V call is TRBV28, the J call TRBJ2-1; TRBD2 matches 12 bases. Germline-derived CDR1 and CDR2 are MDHEN and SYDVKM. The J segment lost 6 bases and the V segment lost 2 bases, leaving 2 bases of the junction unmatched. This CDR3 is built from 15 residues. Here the CDR3 reads CASSLILAGGNEQFF. The CDR3 bases are TGTGCCAGCAGTTTAATACTAGCGGGAGGCAATGAGCAGTTCTTC.

Of note for this clone: Other DNA sequences in the sample encode the same CDR3. This sequence joins TRBV28 and TRBJ2-7; 8 bases are a match to TRBD2. After removal of 3 bases from V and 3 bases from J, the junction contained 4 bases not matched to a gene. The CDR3 is 14 residues long. Germline CDR1 MDHEN, CDR2 SYDVKM. The CDR3, as DNA: TGTGCCAGCAGTTTGGCCGGGACTAGCTACGAGCAGTACTTC. Translation gives CASSLAGTSYEQYF.

V is TRBV7-9 and J is TRBJ1-1; D gene uncertain. CDR3 length: 14 amino acids. Germline CDR1 is SEHNR and CDR2 is FQNEAQ (reference sequence). Trimming took 3 bases from V and 0 from J, leaving 8 bases between them. The CDR3 region is CASSLGDMNTEAFF. CDR3 bases: TGTGCCAGCAGCTTGGGCGACATGAACACTGAAGCTTTCTTT.

The rearrangement links TRBV4-3 to TRBJ1-1; TRBD1 matches at 9 bases. The ends lost 3 bases at V and 2 bases at J; junction bases unmatched: 4. The germline CDR1 and CDR2 sequences are LGHNA and YSLEER. The length of the CDR3 is 15 residues. The CDR3, as DNA: TGCGCCAGCAGCCAGGGACAGGGAGGAAACACTGAAGCTTTCTTT. Protein sequence: CASSQGQGGNTEAFF.

The genes are TRBV5-1 and TRBJ2-5; possibly TRBD1 for D (5 bases). Germline V gene lookup returns CDR1 SGHRS and CDR2 YFSETQ. The ends were cut back, 4 bases at V and 1 base at J, with 17 bases in the middle. The CDR3 contains 16 residues. CDR3 sequence (DNA): TGCGCCAGCAGCGTCGAGGTGTTGGGGCTCCAAGAGACCCAGTACTTC. This sequence encodes CASSVEVLGLQETQYF.

The V and J genes are TRBV5-6 and TRBJ2-7; TRBD1 or TRBD2 may be the D gene (5 bases each). The germline gives CDR1 SGHDT, CDR2 YYEEEE. CDR3 length: 16 residues. Trimming cost V 2 bases and J 3 bases, with 18 bases left between them. Here the CDR3 DNA reads TGTGCCAGCAGCTTTCTCCGGACGAGGGGCCTCTACGAGCAGTACTTC. It encodes CASSFLRTRGLYEQYF.

The rearrangement joins TRBV6-1 to TRBJ2-7, with D tentatively TRBD2 (6 bases). This CDR3 spans 14 amino acids. Trimming removed 0 bases from V and 4 bases from J, with 10 bases in between. CDR1 MNHNS and CDR2 SASEGT come from the germline V gene. CDR3 sequence (DNA): TGTGCCAGCAGTGAAGCCGCCGGGGGTTACGAGCAGTACTTC. It is translated as CASSEAAGGYEQYF.

The chain carries TRBV10-2 and TRBJ1-1; D uncertain. Germline V CDR1 and CDR2: WSHSY, SAAADI. V was pared by 0 bases and J by 0 bases, with 5 bases between. CDR3 length equals 14 residues. The CDR3 DNA follows: TGCGCCAGCAGTGAGTCGACGTTGAACACTGAAGCTTTCTTT. Its protein product is CASSESTLNTEAFF.

The gene calls are TRBV2 and TRBJ1-1; maybe TRBD1 (5 bases). Germline CDR1 and CDR2: SNHLY and FYNNEI. The CDR3 loop spans 16 amino acids. The V gene lost 5 bases and the J gene lost 0 bases, with 16 bases spanning the gap. The CDR3 nucleotides are TGTGCCAGCAGTCCACATTCAGGGACGGTGAACACTGAAGCTTTCTTT. It translates to CASSPHSGTVNTEAFF. Complete variable domain (other parts from reference TRBV2 and TRBJ1-1): EPEVTQTPSHQVTQMGQEVILRCVPISNHLYFYWYRQILGQKVEFLVSFYNNEISEKSEIFDDQFSVERPDGSNFTLKIRSTKLEDSAMYFCASSPHSGTVNTEAFFGQGTRLTVV.

V usage is TRBV10-3 and J usage is TRBJ2-2; 7 nucleotides line up with TRBD1. The CDR3 totals 15 residues. V shed 10 bases, J shed 4 bases, and the junction held 12 bases outside the gene matches. Per the germline V gene, CDR1 is ENHRY and CDR2 is SYGVKD. The CDR3 loop reads CATRGQSAGTGELFF. The CDR3 DNA follows: TGTGCCACTAGGGGACAGTCAGCTGGCACCGGGGAGCTGTTTTTT.

This rearrangement joins TRBV2 to TRBJ2-3; possible D gene TRBD1, 5 bases. Trimming took off 8 bases at V and 0 bases at J, with 12 bases between the two ends. Germline V gene data show CDR1 as SNHLY and CDR2 as FYNNEI. The CDR3 contains 14 residues. The CDR3 coding sequence is TGTGCCAGCCACGACAGCACTAGCACAGATACGCAGTATTTT. It specifies CASHDSTSTDTQYF.

This clone appeared a single time. The gene calls are TRBV5-1 and TRBJ2-5; D is undetermined. The CDR3 loop spans 15 amino acids. The ends were cut back, 4 bases at V and 4 bases at J, with 17 bases in the middle. Germline V gene sequence: CDR1 SGHRS, CDR2 YFSETQ. The CDR3 sequence is CASSPDAPGRETQYF. CDR3 nucleotide sequence: TGCGCCAGCAGCCCGGATGCCCCGGGTCGAGAGACCCAGTACTTC.

The chain carries TRBV30 and TRBJ1-5; no reliable D call. The germline V gene encodes CDR1 GTSNPN and CDR2 SVGIG (reference sequence). V lost 0 bases and J lost 6, with 9 bases in between. The CDR3 extends over 13 amino acids. CDR3 protein: CAWSVGLGQPQHF. The CDR3 coding sequence is TGTGCCTGGAGTGTAGGTTTGGGTCAGCCCCAGCATTTT. Full variable domain (rest looked up from reference TRBV30 and TRBJ1-5): SQTIHQWPATLVQPVGSPLSLECTVEGTSNPNLYWYRQAAGRGLQLLFYSVGIGQISSEVPQNLSASRPQDRQFILSSKKLLLSDSGFYLCAWSVGLGQPQHFGDGTRLSIL.

As regards this clone: Different DNA sequences within this sample yield the same CDR3. The chain uses TRBV29-1 and TRBJ1-1; D gene ambiguous. The V and J ends lost 4 bases and 5 bases respectively, with 11 bases between them. Germline V CDR1 and CDR2: SQVTM, ANQGSEA. This CDR3 spans 12 amino acids. The CDR3 sequence is CSVVGLGTEAFF. As DNA, the CDR3 is TGCAGCGTTGTGGGGTTGGGTACTGAAGCTTTCTTT.

As to this clone: An end of the junction differs from the germline gene, which may be a read error. This same CDR3 is encoded by further DNA sequences in the sample. The rearrangement links TRBV5-1 to TRBJ2-1; D is perhaps TRBD2 (6 bases). This CDR3 contains 15 residues. Germline CDR1 reads SGHRS; CDR2 reads YFSETQ. CDR3 DNA: TGCGCCAGCAGCACTCCCGTTAGGGAGGACAATGAGCAATTCTTC. Its translation is CASSTPVREDNEQFF.

V gene TRBV28 combines with J gene TRBJ2-7; tentative D call: TRBD2 (5 bases). This CDR3 comprises 15 residues. Germline V lookup: CDR1 MDHEN, CDR2 SYDVKM. Trimming stripped 5 bases from V and 6 bases from J, with 20 bases between. For the CDR3, the DNA is TGTGCCAGCAGTCCCAGGTCGGGGAGACCATCCGAGCAGTACTTC. It is translated as CASSPRSGRPSEQYF. The whole variable domain, remainder taken from reference TRBV28 and TRBJ2-7, is DVKVTQSSRYLVKRTGEKVFLECVQDMDHENMFWYRQDPGLGLRLIYFSYDVKMKEKGDIPEGYSVSREKKERFSLILESASTNQTSMYLCASSPRSGRPSEQYFGPGTRLTVT.